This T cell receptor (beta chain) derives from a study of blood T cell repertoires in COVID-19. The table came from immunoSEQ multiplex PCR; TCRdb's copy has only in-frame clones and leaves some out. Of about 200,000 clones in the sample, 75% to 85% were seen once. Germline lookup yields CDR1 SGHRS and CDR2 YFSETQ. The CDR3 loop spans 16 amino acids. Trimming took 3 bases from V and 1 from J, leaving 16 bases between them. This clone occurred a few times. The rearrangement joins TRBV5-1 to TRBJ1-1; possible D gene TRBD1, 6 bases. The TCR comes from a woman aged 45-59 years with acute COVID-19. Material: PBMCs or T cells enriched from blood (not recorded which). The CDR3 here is CASSSTLGTPNTEAFF. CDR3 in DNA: TGCGCCAGCAGCTCGACCCTCGGGACACCGAACACTGAAGCTTTCTTT.